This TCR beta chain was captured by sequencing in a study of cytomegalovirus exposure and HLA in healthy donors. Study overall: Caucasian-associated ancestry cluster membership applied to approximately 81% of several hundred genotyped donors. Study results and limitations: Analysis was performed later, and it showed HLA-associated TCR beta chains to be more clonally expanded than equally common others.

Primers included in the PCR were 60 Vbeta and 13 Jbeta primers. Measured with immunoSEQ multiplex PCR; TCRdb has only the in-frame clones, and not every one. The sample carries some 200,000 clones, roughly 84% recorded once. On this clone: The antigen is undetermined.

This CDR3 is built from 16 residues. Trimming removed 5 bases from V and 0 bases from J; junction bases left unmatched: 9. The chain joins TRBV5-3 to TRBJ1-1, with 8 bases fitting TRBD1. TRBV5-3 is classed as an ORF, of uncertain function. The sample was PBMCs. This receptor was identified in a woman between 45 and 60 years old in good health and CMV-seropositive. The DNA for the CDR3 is TGTGCCAGAAGTGAGGTTTCGACAGGGGTGAACACTGAAGCTTTCTTT. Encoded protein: CARSEVSTGVNTEAFF.